This TCR beta chain was obtained from a study of cytomegalovirus exposure and HLA in healthy donors. A multiplex PCR was run with 60 Vbeta primers and 13 Jbeta primers. Profiling relied on immunoSEQ multiplex PCR, and the TCRdb table lists in-frame clones only, not all of them. The repertoire has roughly 200,000 clones, 65% to 85% of them found once; the top ten carry less than 3.5%. CDR1 and CDR2 from the germline V gene are MNHNS and SASEGT. The length of the CDR3 is 15 residues. V lost 8 bases and J lost 4; bases outside the gene matches: 9. The sequence was obtained from a woman between 25 and 40 years old in good health and CMV-seronegative. The chain links TRBV6-1 to TRBJ2-3; TRBD2 agrees at 10 bases. Sequences were obtained from PBMCs. CDR3 in amino acids: CASLPLAGVADTQYF. In DNA form, the CDR3 reads TGTGCCAGCCTTCCCCTAGCGGGAGTAGCAGATACGCAGTATTTT.